The 15 T cell receptor beta chains listed next were all sequenced from one sample in a study of cytomegalovirus exposure and HLA in healthy donors. Method: immunoSEQ multiplex PCR; TCRdb's copy keeps in-frame clones and lacks some. The profile shows some 98,000 clones, approximately 88% of them singletons. Material: PBMCs. The origin of the receptors is a woman aged 25-40 years in good health and CMV-seronegative.

This clone was observed a few times. J is TRBJ2-1 and V is TRBV6-6; D possibly corresponds to TRBD1 (5 bases). The V end lost 5 bases, the J end lost 9 bases, and 8 bases lay between the germline ends. The CDR3 covers 11 residues. In germline, CDR1 is MNHNY, CDR2 SVGAGI (reference sequence). The CDR3: CASSQGSEQFF. The CDR3 DNA reads TGTGCCAGCAGTCAGGGATCTGAGCAGTTCTTC.

V and J are TRBV7-9 and TRBJ1-2, with unresolved D. Per the germline V gene, CDR1 is SEHNR and CDR2 is FQNEAQ (reference sequence). The CDR3 has 13 residues. The V gene lost 6 bases and the J gene lost 4 bases, with 12 bases spanning the gap. Written as DNA, the CDR3 is TGTGCCAGCAGTGGGAGGGCAGCCTATGGCTACACCTTC. Amino acids: CASSGRAAYGYTF.

This chain joins TRBV2 and TRBJ1-2, with 7 nucleotides matching TRBD1. The junction had 22 bases not matched to a gene; V was cut back by 4 bases and J by 14 bases. CDR3 length: 16 residues. Per the germline V gene, CDR1 is SNHLY and CDR2 is FYNNEI. The CDR3 DNA sequence: TGTGCCAGCAGTGCAACCGGGACAGCGAGTACTATGGGGAGGACCTTC. Amino acid sequence: CASSATGTASTMGRTF.

The J gene is TRBJ2-2, the V gene TRBV11-2, with D possibly matching TRBD2 (6 bases). Trimming stripped 7 bases from V and 2 bases from J, with 17 bases between. CDR1 and CDR2 from the germline V gene are SGHAT and FQNNGV. This CDR3 region has 16 residues. CDR3 sequence: CASTPGWRDNTGELFF. For the CDR3, the DNA is TGTGCCAGCACCCCCGGTTGGCGGGATAACACCGGGGAGCTGTTTTTT.

J is TRBJ2-1 and V is TRBV7-2; 9 bases agree with TRBD2. V was pared by 5 bases and J by 4 bases, with 9 bases of the junction left unmatched. The CDR3 totals 16 residues. In germline, CDR1 is SGHTA, CDR2 FQGNSA. In DNA form, the CDR3 reads TGTGCCAGCAGCCCCTTAGCGGGGGACTCGTACAATGAGCAGTTCTTC. It is translated as CASSPLAGDSYNEQFF.

The chain joins TRBV13 to TRBJ2-2; the match to TRBD2 covers 8 bases. The trim removed 2 bases at V and 6 bases at J, leaving 8 bases unmatched. Germline values: CDR1 PRHDT, CDR2 FYEKMQ (reference sequence). This CDR3 contains 16 residues. As DNA, the CDR3 is TGTGCCAGCAGCTTAACCTGGTCAGCGGGGGCCGGGGAGCTGTTTTTT. Translated, it gives CASSLTWSAGAGELFF.

This chain links TRBV7-2 with TRBJ2-7; the D gene is possibly TRBD1 (6 bases). The V gene's germline CDR1 is SGHTA and CDR2 FQGNSA. CDR3 length: 14 amino acids. The germline V and J ends were trimmed by 1 base and 3 bases, with 10 bases remaining between them. This CDR3 is CASSLESRGYEQYF. The CDR3 DNA reads as TGTGCCAGCAGCTTAGAGTCCAGGGGCTACGAGCAGTACTTC.

The CDR3 loop is CASSLDRGRYEQYF. In DNA, the CDR3 is TGTGCCAGCAGCTTGGATAGGGGGCGGTACGAGCAGTACTTC. The gene calls are TRBV5-4 and TRBJ2-7; 7 bases agree with TRBD1. Germline V gene lookup returns CDR1 SGHNT and CDR2 YYREEE (reference sequence). The CDR3 spans 14 residues. Trimming cost V 0 bases and J 4 bases; bases outside gene matches: 4.

The J gene is TRBJ2-1, the V gene TRBV29-1; TRBD2 agrees at 12 bases. The CDR3 sequence is 16 residues long. J was trimmed by 7 bases and V by 4 bases; bases with no gene match: 11. Germline V gene lookup returns CDR1 SQVTM and CDR2 ANQGSEA. The DNA for the CDR3 is TGCAGCGTTGTAGGGCGACTAGCGGGAGCGTCGAATGAGCAGTTCTTC. It translates to CSVVGRLAGASNEQFF.

This chain connects TRBV6-5 to TRBJ2-7; the match to TRBD1 covers 9 bases. Per the germline V gene, CDR1 is MNHEY and CDR2 is SVGAGI. Trimming cost V 11 bases and J 1 base; bases outside gene matches: 6. This CDR3 is built from 13 residues. This CDR3 is CAVRTGDSYEQYF. In DNA, the CDR3 is TGTGCCGTCCGGACAGGGGATTCCTACGAGCAGTACTTC.

The chain uses TRBV19 and TRBJ2-1; 8 bases agree with TRBD1. The CDR3 length is 15 residues. Germline values: CDR1 LNHDA, CDR2 SQIVND (reference sequence). Trimming took 6 bases from V and 1 from J; bases not matched to a gene: 5. The CDR3 here is CASRPRQGSYNEQFF. CDR3 nucleotide sequence: TGTGCCAGTAGACCGCGACAGGGGTCCTACAATGAGCAGTTCTTC.

The chain uses TRBV15 and TRBJ2-7, with 8 bases fitting TRBD2. The trim removed 9 bases at V and 3 bases at J, leaving 7 bases unmatched. The CDR3 covers 13 residues. Germline assignment: CDR1 LNHNV and CDR2 YYDKDF (reference sequence). CDR3: CATGSGTSYEQYF. CDR3 DNA: TGTGCCACTGGATCCGGGACTAGCTACGAGCAGTACTTC.

The V and J genes are TRBV29-1 and TRBJ2-1; possible D gene TRBD2, 6 bases. Germline V gene data show CDR1 as SQVTM and CDR2 as ANQGSEA. Trimming left V 2 bases short and J 5 bases short, with 10 bases between. The CDR3 extends over 13 amino acids. The CDR3 here is CSVESRENNEQFF. CDR3 coding DNA: TGCAGCGTTGAAAGTCGGGAGAACAATGAGCAGTTCTTC.

V gene TRBV5-4 combines with J gene TRBJ2-7; perhaps TRBD1 as D (6 bases). From germline, CDR1 is SGHNT and CDR2 YYREEE (reference sequence). V lost 3 bases to trimming and J lost 3 bases, with 16 bases between them. This CDR3 region has 15 residues. CDR3 sequence (DNA): TGTGCCAGCAGCTGGAACAGGGACGTTAGCTACGAGCAGTACTTC. It codes for CASSWNRDVSYEQYF.

The sample holds a few counts of this clone. The rearrangement joins TRBV5-1 to TRBJ2-3, with D possibly being TRBD2 (6 bases). The CDR3 spans 15 residues. Trimming cost V 1 base and J 0 bases, with 9 bases left between them. CDR1 and CDR2 from the germline V gene are SGHRS and YFSETQ. In nucleotides, the CDR3 is TGCGCCAGCAGCTTGAGGGGACTTAGCACAGATACGCAGTATTTT. Translation: CASSLRGLSTDTQYF.